This is a list of T cell receptor beta chains from one sample in a study of beta chain features in type 1 diabetes. Sequencing used immunoSEQ multiplex PCR; TCRdb keeps in-frame clones, though not all of them. Of a few hundred thousand clones in the sample, 25% to 30% are singletons; the top ten hold around 4%. Sequenced input: central memory CD4+ T cells from blood. The receptor set was obtained from a man aged 30 to 39 in good health. Both conserved end residues are part of each CDR3. D genes are given only for firm matches. Size is omitted from some rows. Given values are once, few, many or a class for expanded clones.

clone_size	v_call	d_call	j_call	cdr3_aa	cdr3_nt
few	TRBV5-1	.	TRBJ2-5	CASSSNGQKETQYF	TGCGCCAGCAGCTCTAACGGCCAAAAAGAGACCCAGTACTTC
few	TRBV6-5	.	TRBJ2-2	CASRQDRVGGELFF	TGTGCCAGCAGACAAGACAGAGTTGGAGGGGAGCTGTTTTTT
.	TRBV12-2	.	TRBJ2-7	CASRFGRIPLLQYEQYF	TGTGCAAGTCGCTTTGGGAGGATCCCCCTACTTCAATACGAGCAGTACTTC
.	TRBV28	.	TRBJ1-6	CAIHQGGNSPLHF	TGTGCCATCCACCAGGGCGGTAATTCACCCCTCCACTTT
.	TRBV19	.	TRBJ1-2	CASRNQNYGYTF	TGTGCCAGTAGAAACCAGAACTATGGCTACACCTTC
.	TRBV11-2	TRBD2	TRBJ2-1	CASRSSGYNEQFF	TGTGCCAGCAGATCTAGCGGATACAATGAGCAGTTCTTC
few	TRBV29-1	.	TRBJ2-5	CSVRKGPQETQYF	TGCAGCGTTCGAAAAGGTCCACAAGAGACCCAGTACTTC
.	TRBV30	.	TRBJ2-7	CAWSADYEQYF	TGTGCCTGGAGTGCCGACTACGAGCAGTACTTC
.	TRBV19	.	TRBJ2-2	CASSMRPGELFF	TGTGCCAGTAGTATGCGTCCCGGGGAGCTGTTTTTT
.	TRBV5-1	.	TRBJ2-3	CASSWTATDTQYF	TGCGCCAGCAGCTGGACGGCCACAGATACGCAGTATTTT
.	TRBV5-6	.	TRBJ1-2	CASSLRAARGYTF	TGTGCCAGCAGCTTGAGGGCCGCAAGGGGCTACACCTTC
few	TRBV25-1	.	TRBJ2-5	CASGPPGSQETQYF	TGTGCCAGCGGACCCCCCGGGAGTCAAGAGACCCAGTACTTC
few	TRBV5-6	.	TRBJ2-1	CASSFGSGTEFF	.
.	TRBV7-2	TRBD1	TRBJ1-1	CASSTGQGNEAFF	TGTGCCAGCAGCACCGGACAGGGTAATGAAGCTTTCTTT
few	TRBV4-2	.	TRBJ2-5	CASSQGQAGGETQYF	TGTGCCAGCAGCCAAGGACAGGCCGGAGGGGAGACCCAGTACTTC
few	TRBV29-1	.	TRBJ2-7	CSGGTERERYF	TGCAGCGGTGGGACCGAACGAGAACGGTACTTC